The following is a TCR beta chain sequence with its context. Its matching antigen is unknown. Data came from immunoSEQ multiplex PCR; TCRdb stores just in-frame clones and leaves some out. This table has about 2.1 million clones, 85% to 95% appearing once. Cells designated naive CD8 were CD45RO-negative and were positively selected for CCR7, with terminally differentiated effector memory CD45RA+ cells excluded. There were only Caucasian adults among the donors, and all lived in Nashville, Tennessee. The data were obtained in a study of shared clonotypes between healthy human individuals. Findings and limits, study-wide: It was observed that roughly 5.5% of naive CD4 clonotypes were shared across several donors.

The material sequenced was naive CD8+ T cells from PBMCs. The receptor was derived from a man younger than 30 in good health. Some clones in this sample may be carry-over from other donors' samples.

The CDR3 region is CASSYGAGAYNEQFF. The DNA of the CDR3 is TGTGCCAGCAGTTACGGGGCAGGGGCCTACAATGAGCAGTTCTTC. This chain joins TRBV6-5 and TRBJ2-1; D is possibly TRBD1 (6 bases). Trimming took 2 bases from V and 2 from J, leaving 10 bases between them. In germline, CDR1 is MNHEY, CDR2 SVGAGI. The CDR3 sequence is 15 residues long.